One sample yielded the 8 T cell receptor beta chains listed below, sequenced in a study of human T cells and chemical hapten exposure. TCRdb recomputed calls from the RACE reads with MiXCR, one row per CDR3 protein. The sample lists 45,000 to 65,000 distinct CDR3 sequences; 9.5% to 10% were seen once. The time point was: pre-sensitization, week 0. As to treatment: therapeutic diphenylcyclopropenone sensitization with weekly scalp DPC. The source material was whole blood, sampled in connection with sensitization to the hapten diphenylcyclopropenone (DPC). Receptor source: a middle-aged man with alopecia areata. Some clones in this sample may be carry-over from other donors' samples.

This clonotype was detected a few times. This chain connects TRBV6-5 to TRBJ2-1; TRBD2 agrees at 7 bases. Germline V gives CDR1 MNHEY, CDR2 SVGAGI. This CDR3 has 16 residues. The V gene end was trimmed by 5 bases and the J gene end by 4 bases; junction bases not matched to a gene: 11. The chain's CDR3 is CASSTPGRRSYNEQFF. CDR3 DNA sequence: TGTGCCAGCAGTACTCCCGGGAGGAGGTCGTACAATGAGCAGTTCTTC.

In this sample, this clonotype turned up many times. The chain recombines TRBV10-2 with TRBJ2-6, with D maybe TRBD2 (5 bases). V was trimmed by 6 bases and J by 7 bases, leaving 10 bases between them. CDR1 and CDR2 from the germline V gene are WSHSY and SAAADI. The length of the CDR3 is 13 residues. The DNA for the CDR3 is TGCGCCAGCAGGATTAGCGAAGCCAACGTCCTGACTTTC. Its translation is CASRISEANVLTF.

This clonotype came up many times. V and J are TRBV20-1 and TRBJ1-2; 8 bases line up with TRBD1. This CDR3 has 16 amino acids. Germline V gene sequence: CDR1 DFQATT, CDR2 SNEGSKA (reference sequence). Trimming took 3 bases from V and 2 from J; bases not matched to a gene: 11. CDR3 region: CSASMDRVSTNYGYTF. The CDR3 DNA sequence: TGCAGTGCTAGTATGGACAGGGTTTCAACGAACTATGGCTACACCTTC.

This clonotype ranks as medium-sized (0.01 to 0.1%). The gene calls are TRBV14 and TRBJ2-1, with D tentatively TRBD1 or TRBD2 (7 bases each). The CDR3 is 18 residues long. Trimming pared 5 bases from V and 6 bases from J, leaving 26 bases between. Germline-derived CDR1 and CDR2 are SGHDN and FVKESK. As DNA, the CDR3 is TGTGCCAGCAGCGGCCAGGGGGGAGGTGGCGGGAGTCTCAATGAGCAGTTCTTC. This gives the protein CASSGQGGGGGSLNEQFF.

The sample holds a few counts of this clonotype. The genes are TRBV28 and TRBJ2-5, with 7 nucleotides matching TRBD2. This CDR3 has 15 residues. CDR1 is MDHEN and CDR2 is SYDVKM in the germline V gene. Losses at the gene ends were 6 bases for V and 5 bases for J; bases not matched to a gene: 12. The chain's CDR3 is CASSSQGGLGETQYF. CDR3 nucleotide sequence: TGTGCCAGCAGCTCGCAGGGAGGGCTCGGCGAGACCCAGTACTTC.

The DNA of the CDR3 is TGTGCCAGCAGTTCTATAGCGGGAGGAAGCGGAGAGCAGTACTTC. Amino acids: CASSSIAGGSGEQYF. V usage is TRBV27 and J usage is TRBJ2-7, with TRBD2 identical over 10 bases. Germline lookup yields CDR1 MNHEY and CDR2 SMNVEV (reference sequence). Trimming took 4 bases from V and 7 from J; bases not matched to a gene: 10. The CDR3 is 15 residues long.

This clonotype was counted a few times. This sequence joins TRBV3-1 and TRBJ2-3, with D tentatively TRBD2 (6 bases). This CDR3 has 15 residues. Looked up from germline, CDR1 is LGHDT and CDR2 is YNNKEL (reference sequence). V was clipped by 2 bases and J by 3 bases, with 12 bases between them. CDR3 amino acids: CASSQTLARTDTQYF. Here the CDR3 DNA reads TGTGCCAGCAGCCAAACCCTAGCGAGGACAGATACGCAGTATTTT.

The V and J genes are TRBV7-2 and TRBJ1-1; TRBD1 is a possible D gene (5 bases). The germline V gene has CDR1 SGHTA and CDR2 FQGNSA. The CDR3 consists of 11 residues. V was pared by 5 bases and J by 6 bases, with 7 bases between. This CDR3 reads CASSAGPEAFF. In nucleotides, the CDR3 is TGTGCCAGCAGCGCGGGGCCTGAAGCTTTCTTT.